This T cell receptor (beta chain) was obtained from a study of shared clonotypes between healthy human individuals. Overall study context: Two female and a few male donors aged 18 to 49 were enrolled.

CDR1 is LGHNA, CDR2 YSLEER, per germline. CDR3 length: 16 residues. Libraries were prepared by immunoSEQ multiplex PCR; TCRdb keeps only in-frame clonotypes and omits some of them. The sample includes roughly 510,000 clones, over 75% seen only once; the top ten take around 12%. The rearrangement links TRBV4-3 to TRBJ2-5, with D possibly TRBD2 on 6 matching bases. The J call could be wrong; TRBJ2-7 is a better fit for the DNA end. Sample: PBMCs. This TCR came from a woman aged 40 to 50 in good health. Some clones in this sample may be carry-over from other donors' samples. In DNA, the CDR3 is TGCGCCAGCAGCCAAGATCATGGTAGCGGAGCCTACGAGCAGTACTTC. Residues: CASSQDHGSGAYEQYF.